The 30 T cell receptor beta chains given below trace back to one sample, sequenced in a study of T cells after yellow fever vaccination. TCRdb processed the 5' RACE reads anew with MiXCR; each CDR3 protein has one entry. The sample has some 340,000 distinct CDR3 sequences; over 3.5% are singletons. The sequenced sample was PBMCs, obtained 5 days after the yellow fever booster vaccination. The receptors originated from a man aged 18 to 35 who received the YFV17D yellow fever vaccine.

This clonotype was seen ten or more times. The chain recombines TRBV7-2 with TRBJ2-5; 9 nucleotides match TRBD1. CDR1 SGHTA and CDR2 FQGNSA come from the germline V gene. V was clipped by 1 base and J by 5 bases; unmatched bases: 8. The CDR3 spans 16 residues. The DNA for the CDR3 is TGTGCCAGCAGCTTAGGAGGGACAGGGCGTCGGGAGACCCAGTACTTC. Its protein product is CASSLGGTGRRETQYF. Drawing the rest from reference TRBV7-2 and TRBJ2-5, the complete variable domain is GAGVSQSPSNKVTEKGKDVELRCDPISGHTALYWYRQSLGQGLEFLIYFQGNSAPDKSGLPSDRFSAERTGGSVSTLTIQRTQQEDSAVYLCASSLGGTGRRETQYFGPGTRLLVL.

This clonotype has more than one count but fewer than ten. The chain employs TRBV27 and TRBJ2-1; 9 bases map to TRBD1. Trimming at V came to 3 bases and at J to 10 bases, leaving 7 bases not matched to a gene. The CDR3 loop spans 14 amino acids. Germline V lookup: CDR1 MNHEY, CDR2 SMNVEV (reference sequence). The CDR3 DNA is TGTGCCAGCAGTTTGGGGACAGGGTACGGGGAGCAGTTCTTC. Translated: CASSLGTGYGEQFF.

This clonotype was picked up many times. In DNA form, the CDR3 reads TGTGCCAGCAGCTTAACCCCCAGTTGGTCGTTGGGCCGCGAGCAGTACTTC. Translating it yields CASSLTPSWSLGREQYF. The rearrangement uses TRBV7-6 and TRBJ2-7, with D unclear. Trimming stripped 2 bases from V and 6 bases from J, with 23 bases between. The germline CDR1 and CDR2 sequences are SGHVS and FNYEAQ. This CDR3 comprises 17 residues.

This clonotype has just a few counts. The DNA for the CDR3 is TGCAGTGCCCAGGGGTCCTACAATGAGCAGTTCTTC. It specifies CSAQGSYNEQFF. V is TRBV20-1 and J is TRBJ2-1; possibly TRBD1 for D (6 bases). Germline V gives CDR1 DFQATT, CDR2 SNEGSKA (reference sequence). The V and J ends lost 6 bases and 1 base respectively, with 7 bases between them. The CDR3 covers 12 residues.

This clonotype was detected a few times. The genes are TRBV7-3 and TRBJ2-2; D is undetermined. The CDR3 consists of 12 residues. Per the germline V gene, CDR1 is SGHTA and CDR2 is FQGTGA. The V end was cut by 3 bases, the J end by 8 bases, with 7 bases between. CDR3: CASSFDPGELFF. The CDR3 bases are TGTGCCAGCAGCTTCGACCCGGGGGAGCTGTTTTTT.

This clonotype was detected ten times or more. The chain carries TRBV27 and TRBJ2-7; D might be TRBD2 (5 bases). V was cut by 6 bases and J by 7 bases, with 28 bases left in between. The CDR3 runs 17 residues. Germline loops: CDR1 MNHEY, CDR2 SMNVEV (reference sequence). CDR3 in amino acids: CASSRVPPRIGRGEQYF. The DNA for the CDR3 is TGTGCCAGCAGCCGCGTGCCTCCCCGCATTGGACGAGGGGAGCAGTACTTC.

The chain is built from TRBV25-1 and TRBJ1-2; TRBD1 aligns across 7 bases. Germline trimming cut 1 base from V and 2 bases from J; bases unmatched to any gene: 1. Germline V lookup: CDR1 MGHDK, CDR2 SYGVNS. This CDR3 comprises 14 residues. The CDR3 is CASSESGQNYGYTF. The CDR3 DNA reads TGTGCCAGCAGTGAATCGGGACAGAACTATGGCTACACCTTC.

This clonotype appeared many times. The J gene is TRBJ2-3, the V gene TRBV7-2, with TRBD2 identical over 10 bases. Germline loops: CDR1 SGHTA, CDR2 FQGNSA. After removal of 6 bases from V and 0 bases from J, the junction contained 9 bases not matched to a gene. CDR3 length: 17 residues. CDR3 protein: CASSSPSGGPSTDTQYF. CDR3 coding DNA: TGTGCCAGCAGTTCGCCTAGCGGGGGCCCAAGCACAGATACGCAGTATTTT.

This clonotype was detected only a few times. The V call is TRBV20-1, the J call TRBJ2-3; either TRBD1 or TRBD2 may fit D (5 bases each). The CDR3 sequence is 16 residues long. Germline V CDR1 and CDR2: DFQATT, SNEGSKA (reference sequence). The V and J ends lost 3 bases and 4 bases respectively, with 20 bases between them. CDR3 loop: CSARGRGAKGPDTQYF. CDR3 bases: TGCAGTGCTAGGGGAAGGGGAGCGAAGGGCCCAGATACGCAGTATTTT.

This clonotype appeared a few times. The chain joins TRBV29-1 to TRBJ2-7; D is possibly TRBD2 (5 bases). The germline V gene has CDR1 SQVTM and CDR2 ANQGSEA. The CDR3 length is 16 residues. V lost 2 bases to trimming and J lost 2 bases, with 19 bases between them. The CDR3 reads CSVETGEGLDPYEQYV. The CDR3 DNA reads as TGCAGCGTTGAAACCGGTGAGGGCCTTGACCCCTACGAGCAGTACGTC.

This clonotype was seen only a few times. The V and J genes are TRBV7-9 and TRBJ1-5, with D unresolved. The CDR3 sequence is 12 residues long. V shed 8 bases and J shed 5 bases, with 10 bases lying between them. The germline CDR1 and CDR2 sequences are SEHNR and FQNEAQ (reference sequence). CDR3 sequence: CASDNIHQPQHF. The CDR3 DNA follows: TGTGCCAGCGACAACATCCATCAGCCCCAGCATTTT. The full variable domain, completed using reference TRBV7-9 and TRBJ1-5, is DTGVSQNPRHKITKRGQNVTFRCDPISEHNRLYWYRQTLGQGPEFLTYFQNEAQLEKSRLLSDRFSAERPKGSFSTLEIQRTEQGDSAMYLCASDNIHQPQHFGDGTRLSIL.

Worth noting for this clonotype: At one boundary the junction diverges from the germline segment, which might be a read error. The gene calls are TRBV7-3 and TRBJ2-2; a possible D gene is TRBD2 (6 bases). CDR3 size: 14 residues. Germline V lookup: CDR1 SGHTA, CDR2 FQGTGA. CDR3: CASSPGGNTGEVFF. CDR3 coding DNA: TGTGCCAGCAGCCCCGGGGGAAACACCGGGGAGGTGTTTTTT.

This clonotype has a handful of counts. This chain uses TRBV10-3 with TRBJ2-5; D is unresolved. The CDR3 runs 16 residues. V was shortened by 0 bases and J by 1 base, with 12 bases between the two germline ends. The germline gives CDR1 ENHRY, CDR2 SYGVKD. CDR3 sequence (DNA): TGTGCCATCAGTGAGTCACAAGGGCCGATCCAAGAGACCCAGTACTTC. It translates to CAISESQGPIQETQYF.

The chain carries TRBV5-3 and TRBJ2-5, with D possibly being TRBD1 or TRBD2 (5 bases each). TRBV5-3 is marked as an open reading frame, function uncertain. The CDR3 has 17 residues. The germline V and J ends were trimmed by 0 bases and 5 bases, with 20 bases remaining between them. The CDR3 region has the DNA TGTGCCAGAAGCTTGGAGGGTCCCCGGGGCCAACAGGAGACCCAGTACTTC. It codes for CARSLEGPRGQQETQYF.

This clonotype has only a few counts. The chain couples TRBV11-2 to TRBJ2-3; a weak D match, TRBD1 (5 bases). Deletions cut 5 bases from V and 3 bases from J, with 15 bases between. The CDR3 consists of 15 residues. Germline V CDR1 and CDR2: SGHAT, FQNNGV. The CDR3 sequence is CASSLGRTQTDTQYF. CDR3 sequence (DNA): TGTGCCAGCAGCCTCGGAAGGACACAGACAGATACGCAGTATTTT. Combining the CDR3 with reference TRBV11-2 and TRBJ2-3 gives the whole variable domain EAGVAQSPRYKIIEKRQSVAFWCNPISGHATLYWYQQILGQGPKLLIQFQNNGVVDDSQLPKDRFSAERLKGVDSTLKIQPAKLEDSAVYLCASSLGRTQTDTQYFGPGTRLTVL.

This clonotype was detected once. CDR3: CSVLIGFEAFF. The CDR3 DNA is TGCAGCGTTCTCATCGGTTTTGAAGCTTTCTTT. J is TRBJ1-1 and V is TRBV29-1; no reliable D call. The CDR3 is 11 residues long. Looked up from germline, CDR1 is SQVTM and CDR2 is ANQGSEA. V dropped 5 bases and J dropped 7 bases, with 11 bases sitting between them.

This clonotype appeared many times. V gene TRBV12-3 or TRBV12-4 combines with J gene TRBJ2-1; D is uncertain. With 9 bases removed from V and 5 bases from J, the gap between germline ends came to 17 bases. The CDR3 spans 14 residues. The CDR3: CASSLAPRNNEQFF. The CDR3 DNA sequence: TGTGCCAGTAGCTTAGCCCCCAGGAACAATGAGCAGTTCTTC.

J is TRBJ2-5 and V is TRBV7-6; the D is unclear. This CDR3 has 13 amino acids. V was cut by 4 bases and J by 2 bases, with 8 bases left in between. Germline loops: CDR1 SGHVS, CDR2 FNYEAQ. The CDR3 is CASSSLLQETQYF. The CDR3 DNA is TGTGCCAGCAGCTCCTTGTTGCAAGAGACCCAGTACTTC.

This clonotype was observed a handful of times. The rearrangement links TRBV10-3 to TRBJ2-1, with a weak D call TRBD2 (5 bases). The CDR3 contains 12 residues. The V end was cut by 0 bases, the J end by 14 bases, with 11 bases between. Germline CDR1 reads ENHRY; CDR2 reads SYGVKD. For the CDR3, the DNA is TGTGCCATCAGTGAGTCCGAGGGTTCTAAGTTCTTC. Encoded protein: CAISESEGSKFF.

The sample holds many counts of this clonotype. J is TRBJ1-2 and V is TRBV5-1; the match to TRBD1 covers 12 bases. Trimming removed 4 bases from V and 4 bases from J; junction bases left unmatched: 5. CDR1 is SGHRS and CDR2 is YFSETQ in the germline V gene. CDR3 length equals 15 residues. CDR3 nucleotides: TGCGCCAGCAGCCCCGGGACAGGGGGCATCTATGGCTACACCTTC. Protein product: CASSPGTGGIYGYTF.

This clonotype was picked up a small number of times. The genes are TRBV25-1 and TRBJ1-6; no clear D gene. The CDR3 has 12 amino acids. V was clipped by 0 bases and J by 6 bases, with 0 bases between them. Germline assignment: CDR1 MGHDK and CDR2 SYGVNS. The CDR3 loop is CASSEYNSPLHF. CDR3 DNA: TGTGCCAGCAGTGAATATAATTCACCCCTCCACTTT.

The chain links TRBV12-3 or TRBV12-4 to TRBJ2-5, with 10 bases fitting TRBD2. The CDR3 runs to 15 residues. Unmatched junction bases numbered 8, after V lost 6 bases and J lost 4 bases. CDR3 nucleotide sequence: TGTGCCAGCAGCCTGATAGCGGGGGGAGGAGAGACCCAGTACTTC. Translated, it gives CASSLIAGGGETQYF.

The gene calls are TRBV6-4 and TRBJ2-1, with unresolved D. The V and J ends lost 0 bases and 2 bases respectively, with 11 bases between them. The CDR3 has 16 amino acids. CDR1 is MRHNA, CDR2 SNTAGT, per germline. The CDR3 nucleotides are TGTGCCAGCAGTGACTCTTCCGCTAAAACCTACAATGAGCAGTTCTTC. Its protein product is CASSDSSAKTYNEQFF.

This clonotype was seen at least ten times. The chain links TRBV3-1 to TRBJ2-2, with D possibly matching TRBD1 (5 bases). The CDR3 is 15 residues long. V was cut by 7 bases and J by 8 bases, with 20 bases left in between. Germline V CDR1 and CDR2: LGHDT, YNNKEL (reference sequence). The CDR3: CASKRSVDAGGELFF. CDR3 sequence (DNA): TGTGCCAGCAAGAGGTCCGTAGACGCAGGGGGGGAGCTGTTTTTT.

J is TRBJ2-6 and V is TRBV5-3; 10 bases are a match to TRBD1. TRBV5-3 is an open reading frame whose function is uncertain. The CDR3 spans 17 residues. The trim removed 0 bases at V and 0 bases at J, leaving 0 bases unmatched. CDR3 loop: CARSLGTGGSGANVLTF. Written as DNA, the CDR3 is TGTGCCAGAAGCTTGGGGACAGGGGGCTCTGGGGCCAACGTCCTGACTTTC.

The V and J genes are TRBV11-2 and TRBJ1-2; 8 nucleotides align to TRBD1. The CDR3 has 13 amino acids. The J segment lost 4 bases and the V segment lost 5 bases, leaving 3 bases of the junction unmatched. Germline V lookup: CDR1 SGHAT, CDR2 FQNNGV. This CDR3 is CASSVDRAYGYTF. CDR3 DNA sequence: TGTGCCAGCAGCGTGGACAGGGCCTATGGCTACACCTTC.

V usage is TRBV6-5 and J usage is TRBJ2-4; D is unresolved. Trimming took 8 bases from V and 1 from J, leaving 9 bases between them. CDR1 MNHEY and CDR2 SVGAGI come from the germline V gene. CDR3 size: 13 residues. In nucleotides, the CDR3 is TGTGCCAGCTCCCCTGGTGCCAAAAACATTCAGTACTTC. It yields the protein CASSPGAKNIQYF.

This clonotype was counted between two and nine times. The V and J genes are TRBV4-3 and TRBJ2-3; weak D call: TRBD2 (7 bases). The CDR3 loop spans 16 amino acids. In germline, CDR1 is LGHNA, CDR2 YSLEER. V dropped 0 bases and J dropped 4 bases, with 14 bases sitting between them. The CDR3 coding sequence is TGCGCCAGCAGCCAAGATGTGTCGGGGGGCGCAGATACGCAGTATTTT. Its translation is CASSQDVSGGADTQYF.

The CDR3 region is CASSTGTLNTEAFF. The CDR3 nucleotides are TGTGCCAGCAGTACCGGGACACTGAACACTGAAGCTTTCTTT. The V and J genes are TRBV2 and TRBJ1-1; D perhaps matches TRBD1 (6 bases). Germline assignment: CDR1 SNHLY and CDR2 FYNNEI. Between the trimmed V and J ends, which lost 5 bases and 0 bases, there was a span of 10 bases. The CDR3 spans 14 residues.

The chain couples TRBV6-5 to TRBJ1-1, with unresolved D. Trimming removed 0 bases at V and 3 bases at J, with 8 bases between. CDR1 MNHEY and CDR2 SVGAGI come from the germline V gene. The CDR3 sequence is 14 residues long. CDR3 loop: CASSYSGTYTEAFF. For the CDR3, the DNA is TGTGCCAGCAGTTACTCGGGCACTTACACTGAAGCTTTCTTT.